Listed below are T cell receptor beta chains from one sample, sequenced in a study of T cell responses to AZD1222 COVID-19 vaccine. Profiled with immunoSEQ multiplex PCR; TCRdb holds only in-frame clones, not every one. The sample consists of some 65,000 clones, approximately 85% of them appearing once. Specimen: peripheral blood, collected on day 0 of MenACWY control vaccination. The receptors stem from an adult in good health. CDR3s include the opening cysteine and the closing phenylalanine or tryptophan. Fields, in order: V gene, clone size, D gene, J gene, CDR3 DNA, CDR3 protein. The D gene is left open where the match is weak. Expanded clones are given a class, and other clones once, few, many or no size at all.

v_call: TRBV2; clone_size: once; d_call: TRBD1; j_call: TRBJ1-4; cdr3_nt: TGTGCCAGCAGTGGGGACAGTTCAACTAATGAAAAACTGTTTTTT; cdr3_aa: CASSGDSSTNEKLFF
v_call: TRBV30; clone_size: many; d_call: .; j_call: TRBJ1-3; cdr3_nt: TGTGCCTGGGCGAACGGACAGCGAAACACCATATATTTT; cdr3_aa: CAWANGQRNTIYF
v_call: TRBV7-6; clone_size: .; d_call: TRBD2; j_call: TRBJ2-1; cdr3_nt: TGTGCCAGCAGCTCAACGAGGACTAGATTTCCCTTGCTCTTC; cdr3_aa: CASSSTRTRFPLLF
v_call: TRBV27; clone_size: .; d_call: .; j_call: TRBJ1-6; cdr3_nt: TGTGCCAGCAGTTTAGGAAGGAAGTTCCCGGACTCCTATAATTCACCCCTCCACTTT; cdr3_aa: CASSLGRKFPDSYNSPLHF
v_call: TRBV30; clone_size: .; d_call: TRBD1; j_call: TRBJ1-2; cdr3_nt: TGTGCCTCCTTGGGACAGGGGAGCCACTATGGCTACACCTTC; cdr3_aa: CASLGQGSHYGYTF
v_call: TRBV27; clone_size: once; d_call: .; j_call: TRBJ2-3; cdr3_nt: TGTGCCAGCAGTTCCCTTTCGTTCTCTAGCACAGATACGCAGTATTTT; cdr3_aa: CASSSLSFSSTDTQYF
v_call: TRBV4-1; clone_size: few; d_call: .; j_call: TRBJ1-6; cdr3_nt: TGCGCCAGCAGCCTGTCTTGGGACATTCCACCCCTCCACTTT; cdr3_aa: CASSLSWDIPPLHF
v_call: TRBV4-2; clone_size: .; d_call: .; j_call: TRBJ1-2; cdr3_nt: TGTGCCAGCAGCCAAGATCGAGCGGTCCACTATGGCTACACCTTC; cdr3_aa: CASSQDRAVHYGYTF
v_call: TRBV28; clone_size: .; d_call: .; j_call: TRBJ2-5; cdr3_nt: TGTGCCAGCAGTTCAGCTCCGGTGCAAGAGACCCAGTACTTC; cdr3_aa: CASSSAPVQETQYF
v_call: TRBV6-2/TRBV6-3; clone_size: few; d_call: TRBD1; j_call: TRBJ1-5; cdr3_nt: TGTGCCAGCAGTACGGACAGGAATCAGCCCCAGCATTTT; cdr3_aa: CASSTDRNQPQHF
v_call: TRBV7-8; clone_size: .; d_call: .; j_call: TRBJ2-1; cdr3_nt: TGTGCCAGCAGCTTAGGGGGAATGAATGAGCAGTTCTTC; cdr3_aa: CASSLGGMNEQFF
v_call: TRBV19; clone_size: .; d_call: .; j_call: TRBJ2-1; cdr3_nt: TGTGCCAGTAGTATTAGTAACAGATGGTTCCCCTACAATGAGCAGTTCTTC; cdr3_aa: CASSISNRWFPYNEQFF
v_call: TRBV30; clone_size: .; d_call: TRBD1; j_call: TRBJ1-2; cdr3_nt: TGTGCCTGGAGTGAGACAGGGTATGGGGCTAACTATGGCTACACCTTC; cdr3_aa: CAWSETGYGANYGYTF
v_call: TRBV2; clone_size: .; d_call: .; j_call: TRBJ2-1; cdr3_nt: TGTGCCAGCAGCGGTAAACAGGGATCCTACAATGAGCAGTTCTTC; cdr3_aa: CASSGKQGSYNEQFF
v_call: TRBV5-6; clone_size: .; d_call: .; j_call: TRBJ1-1; cdr3_nt: TGTGCCAGCAGCTTGCAGGGGATTGGTGGTCATCAGGACACTGAAGCTTTCTTT; cdr3_aa: CASSLQGIGGHQDTEAFF
v_call: TRBV6-5; clone_size: .; d_call: .; j_call: TRBJ1-5; cdr3_nt: TGTGCCAGCTCGGACGGCGGGGGGAATCAGCCCCAGCATTTT; cdr3_aa: CASSDGGGNQPQHF
v_call: TRBV6-1; clone_size: .; d_call: .; j_call: TRBJ1-5; cdr3_nt: TGTGCCAGCAGTGAGGGCGTTAGGAGGGGAAGACAGCCCCAGCATTTT; cdr3_aa: CASSEGVRRGRQPQHF
v_call: TRBV6-5; clone_size: .; d_call: .; j_call: TRBJ2-7; cdr3_nt: TGTGCCAGCAGTTACTCTTTCTCTCCTGGGAGTGAGCAGTACTTC; cdr3_aa: CASSYSFSPGSEQYF
v_call: TRBV12-3/TRBV12-4; clone_size: once; d_call: .; j_call: TRBJ2-1; cdr3_nt: TGTGCCAGCAACGAAAAGGGTTTTGATGAGCAGTTCTTC; cdr3_aa: CASNEKGFDEQFF
v_call: TRBV27; clone_size: .; d_call: TRBD2; j_call: TRBJ2-1; cdr3_nt: TGTGCCAGCACACCAACTAGCGGGGGGGCTCGGTTCTTC; cdr3_aa: CASTPTSGGARFF
v_call: TRBV7-8; clone_size: .; d_call: .; j_call: TRBJ1-1; cdr3_nt: TGTGCCAGCAGCAAGTGGGGGGAGGCTGAAGCTTTCTTT; cdr3_aa: CASSKWGEAEAFF
v_call: TRBV3-1/TRBV3-2; clone_size: .; d_call: .; j_call: TRBJ1-1; cdr3_nt: TGTGCCAGCAGCCAAGGGACAGTAAATGAAGCTTTCTTT; cdr3_aa: CASSQGTVNEAFF
v_call: TRBV10-1; clone_size: few; d_call: TRBD1; j_call: TRBJ1-1; cdr3_nt: TGCGCCAGCAGTGAGTCGAAACAGGGGAAGGCTGAAGCTTTCTTT; cdr3_aa: CASSESKQGKAEAFF
v_call: TRBV6-1; clone_size: .; d_call: .; j_call: TRBJ2-2; cdr3_nt: TGTGCCAGCAGTGAGACTCGGACCGGGGAGCTGTTTTTT; cdr3_aa: CASSETRTGELFF
v_call: TRBV21-1; clone_size: once; d_call: .; j_call: TRBJ1-3; cdr3_nt: TGTGCCAGCAGCAAAGCGTCGGGACAGGGGGCGAACACCATATATTTT; cdr3_aa: CASSKASGQGANTIYF
v_call: TRBV2; clone_size: .; d_call: .; j_call: TRBJ2-3; cdr3_nt: TGTGCCAGCAGAGATACAGGGAAGAGTGCAGATACGCAGTATTTT; cdr3_aa: CASRDTGKSADTQYF
v_call: TRBV5-1; clone_size: .; d_call: TRBD2; j_call: TRBJ2-1; cdr3_nt: TGCGCCAGCAGCTTTCTCCGGGAGGGCCGCGATGAGCAGTTCTTC; cdr3_aa: CASSFLREGRDEQFF
v_call: TRBV28; clone_size: .; d_call: .; j_call: TRBJ2-7; cdr3_nt: TGTGCCAGCAGTCTAGGAGGGACCTCCTACGAGCAGTACTTC; cdr3_aa: CASSLGGTSYEQYF
v_call: TRBV5-4; clone_size: once; d_call: TRBD2; j_call: TRBJ2-5; cdr3_nt: TGTGCCAGCAGCTCGTATAGGAGCGGGGGGAAGGAGACCCAGTACTTC; cdr3_aa: CASSSYRSGGKETQYF
v_call: TRBV19; clone_size: .; d_call: TRBD1; j_call: TRBJ1-1; cdr3_nt: TGTGCCAGTAGGAGTCTTCGGGACAGCGGGGCGAACACTGAAGCTTTCTTT; cdr3_aa: CASRSLRDSGANTEAFF
v_call: TRBV2; clone_size: .; d_call: TRBD1; j_call: TRBJ1-2; cdr3_nt: TGTGCCAGCAGCCCCCAGGGACAGGGTAACTATGGCTACACCTTC; cdr3_aa: CASSPQGQGNYGYTF
v_call: TRBV2; clone_size: .; d_call: TRBD1; j_call: TRBJ1-2; cdr3_nt: TGTGCCAGCCGATGGGAGGGGGCACCCACCACTGGCTACACCTTC; cdr3_aa: CASRWEGAPTTGYTF
v_call: TRBV30; clone_size: .; d_call: .; j_call: TRBJ1-3; cdr3_nt: TGTGCCTGGACCGAAGGGGTGCTGGGAAACACCATATATTTT; cdr3_aa: CAWTEGVLGNTIYF
v_call: TRBV4-2; clone_size: .; d_call: .; j_call: TRBJ1-1; cdr3_nt: TGTGCCAGCAGCCACCCCCGGCACGGATGGGTCGGTGAAGCTTTCTTT; cdr3_aa: CASSHPRHGWVGEAFF
v_call: TRBV2; clone_size: .; d_call: .; j_call: TRBJ2-2; cdr3_nt: TGTGCCAGCAGTGACGACACCGGGGAGCTGTTTTTT; cdr3_aa: CASSDDTGELFF